This TCR beta chain is from a study of shared clonotypes between healthy human individuals. Study-level background: Donors, aged 18 to 49, were a couple of women and a few men. Per donor, CD8 memory used one plate, CD8 naive used two, CD4 memory used three and CD4 naive used three.

CD45RO negativity and positive selection for CCR7 defined naive CD8 cells, a population that excluded terminally differentiated effector memory CD45RA+ cells. When replicate PCRs were run on sorted subsets, they used about 220 ng DNA, tens of thousands of T cell genomes. Assay: immunoSEQ multiplex PCR; the TCRdb copy retains only in-frame clones and omits some. The sample holds some 2 million clones; roughly 94% are singletons and the top ten take around 1%. The length of the CDR3 is 13 residues. Germline-derived CDR1 and CDR2 are SNHLY and FYNNEI. V lost 4 bases and J 2 bases, leaving 9 bases between the germline ends. On this clone itself: The antigen remains unidentified.

Whole-study results and caveats: At large depth, rarefaction still showed sorted-subset sequencing to be incomplete.

The rearrangement links TRBV2 to TRBJ2-7, with D perhaps matching TRBD1 (5 bases). Material for sequencing was naive CD8+ T cells sorted from blood. This TCR came from a man between 18 and 29 years old in good health. The CDR3 here is CASSAGHAYEQYF. The CDR3 coding sequence is TGTGCCAGCAGTGCCGGACATGCCTACGAGCAGTACTTC.